Below are 32 T cell receptor beta chains sequenced from a single sample in a study of glioma-infiltrating T cells. Amplification of TCR alpha and beta CDR3 regions from RNA used iRepertoire nested multiplex PCR. TCRdb called the multiplex PCR reads again in MiXCR, with one record for every CDR3 protein. This sample has 300,000 to 400,000 distinct CDR3 sequences, with approximately 42% found just once. The sequenced sample consisted of glioma tissue, nonneoplastic brain tissue, or PBMCs (not recorded which). The receptors come from a human donor with low-grade glioma or glioblastoma, undergoing nonglioma brain surgery, or in good health (not recorded which).

The V and J genes are TRBV7-2 and TRBJ2-7; possibly TRBD1 or TRBD2 for D (5 bases each). Trimming stripped 1 base from V and 6 bases from J, with 16 bases between. This CDR3 comprises 15 residues. Germline CDR1 reads SGHTA; CDR2 reads FQGNSA. The CDR3, as DNA: TGTGCCAGCAGCTTAGTGGCAGGGACGACCGGCGAGCAGTACTTC. It is translated as CASSLVAGTTGEQYF. Together with reference TRBV7-2 and TRBJ2-7, the CDR3 gives the full variable domain: GAGVSQSPSNKVTEKGKDVELRCDPISGHTALYWYRQSLGQGLEFLIYFQGNSAPDKSGLPSDRFSAERTGGSVSTLTIQRTQQEDSAVYLCASSLVAGTTGEQYFGPGTRLTVT.

This clonotype was recorded a few times. CDR3 loop: CASSLAVGNNQPQHF. Written as DNA, the CDR3 is TGTGCCAGCAGCTTAGCCGTGGGGAACAATCAGCCCCAGCATTTT. The chain uses TRBV7-2 and TRBJ1-5; D ambiguous. Trimming pared 0 bases from V and 3 bases from J, leaving 9 bases between. Germline V lookup: CDR1 SGHTA, CDR2 FQGNSA. This CDR3 is 15 amino acids long. Full variable domain (rest looked up from reference TRBV7-2 and TRBJ1-5): GAGVSQSPSNKVTEKGKDVELRCDPISGHTALYWYRQSLGQGLEFLIYFQGNSAPDKSGLPSDRFSAERTGGSVSTLTIQRTQQEDSAVYLCASSLAVGNNQPQHFGDGTRLSIL.

The J gene is TRBJ2-7, the V gene TRBV10-3; D ambiguous. Per the germline V gene, CDR1 is ENHRY and CDR2 is SYGVKD. Trimming stripped 3 bases from V and 5 bases from J, with 5 bases between. The CDR3 length is 11 residues. Here the CDR3 reads CAISEGDEQYF. CDR3 DNA sequence: TGTGCCATCAGTGAAGGTGACGAGCAGTACTTC.

The V call is TRBV5-1, the J call TRBJ2-3; D is uncertain. Trimming took off 5 bases at V and 4 bases at J, with 14 bases between the two ends. The CDR3 totals 14 residues. Germline V CDR1 and CDR2: SGHRS, YFSETQ. In DNA, the CDR3 is TGCGCCAGCAGACCTGGGCCAGCAGCAGATACGCAGTATTTT. Its protein product is CASRPGPAADTQYF.

The chain joins TRBV19 to TRBJ2-1, with 12 bases aligning to TRBD2. CDR3 length: 15 residues. V lost 4 bases, J lost 3 bases, and 1 base stayed unmatched. Germline V gene sequence: CDR1 LNHDA, CDR2 SQIVND (reference sequence). The DNA of the CDR3 is TGTGCCAGTAGTAGGACTAGCGGGATCTACAATGAGCAGTTCTTC. Amino acid sequence: CASSRTSGIYNEQFF.

Ten or more counts support this clonotype. The chain carries TRBV27 and TRBJ2-1; 11 bases fit TRBD2. This CDR3 spans 15 amino acids. CDR1 is MNHEY and CDR2 is SMNVEV in the germline V gene (reference sequence). With 5 bases clipped from V and 4 bases from J, the junction kept 4 bases outside the gene matches. CDR3 amino acids: CASSPLAGEYNEQFF. The CDR3 DNA follows: TGTGCCAGCAGTCCACTAGCGGGAGAGTACAATGAGCAGTTCTTC.

The chain joins TRBV15 to TRBJ2-1; unclear D gene. The V end was cut by 4 bases, the J end by 10 bases, with 11 bases between. CDR1 LNHNV and CDR2 YYDKDF come from the germline V gene (reference sequence). The CDR3 loop spans 12 amino acids. CDR3 in amino acids: CATSTTVAEQFF. The CDR3 DNA reads as TGTGCCACCAGCACCACCGTTGCCGAGCAGTTCTTC.

About this clonotype: With a much larger clone just one base away, this may be a read error. Here the CDR3 omits its conserved ending phenylalanine or tryptophan, so a read error is the likely source. The chain employs TRBV20-1 and TRBJ1-5; D possibly corresponds to TRBD1 (6 bases). V was shortened by 0 bases and J by 6 bases, with 12 bases between the two germline ends. Per the germline V gene, CDR1 is DFQATT and CDR2 is SNEGSKA (reference sequence). This CDR3 region has 14 residues. CDR3 in DNA: TGCAGTGCTAGAGACAGGGTAGGGGGTCAGCCCCAGCATCTT. It translates to CSARDRVGGQPQHL.

This clonotype was detected only a few times. The rearrangement uses TRBV7-2 and TRBJ2-7; 9 nucleotides line up with TRBD2. This CDR3 has 15 residues. With 5 bases clipped from V and 4 bases from J, the junction kept 9 bases outside the gene matches. Germline values: CDR1 SGHTA, CDR2 FQGNSA. The CDR3 protein is CASSATGTSSYEQYF. The CDR3 region has the DNA TGTGCCAGCAGCGCAACTGGGACTAGCAGTTACGAGCAGTACTTC.

CDR3 in DNA: TGTGCTCTAGGGGGAACCTACGAGCAGTACTTC. It encodes CALGGTYEQYF. This sequence joins TRBV28 and TRBJ2-7; D may be TRBD1 (6 bases). Germline V CDR1 and CDR2: MDHEN, SYDVKM. The CDR3 runs to 11 residues.

This chain uses TRBV6-2 or TRBV6-3 with TRBJ2-7; no definite D call. The germline CDR1 and CDR2 sequences are MNHEY and SVGEGT. Trimming removed 6 bases at V and 5 bases at J, with 17 bases between. The CDR3 sequence is 14 residues long. The CDR3 nucleotides are TGTGCCAGCAGCCAAAGGGTAGCACGGGACGAGCAGTACTTC. Protein sequence: CASSQRVARDEQYF.

This clonotype was detected many times. The chain employs TRBV6-6 and TRBJ1-4; D is possibly TRBD1 (5 bases). The V end was cut by 0 bases, the J end by 4 bases, with 12 bases between. The CDR3 consists of 16 residues. The germline CDR1 and CDR2 sequences are MNHNY and SVGAGI (reference sequence). The CDR3 loop reads CASSYSPTAYNEKLFF. The CDR3 DNA sequence: TGTGCCAGCAGTTACTCGCCGACAGCATATAATGAAAAACTGTTTTTT.

This clonotype was counted at least ten times. This chain connects TRBV20-1 to TRBJ2-1, with TRBD2 identical over 10 bases. This CDR3 region has 14 residues. Per the germline V gene, CDR1 is DFQATT and CDR2 is SNEGSKA (reference sequence). The V and J ends lost 6 bases and 3 bases, in that order; junction bases with no gene match: 5. The chain's CDR3 is CSATTSGIYNEQFF. CDR3 nucleotide sequence: TGCAGTGCAACCACTAGCGGGATCTACAATGAGCAGTTCTTC.

This clonotype came up many times. The chain employs TRBV25-1 and TRBJ2-7; 7 nucleotides agree with TRBD2. Germline loops: CDR1 MGHDK, CDR2 SYGVNS. This CDR3 is 11 amino acids long. V shed 4 bases and J 9 bases; nucleotides not matched to a gene: 3. The CDR3 DNA sequence: TGTGCCAGCAGTGTCGGGGGGAGGCAGTACTTC. This encodes CASSVGGRQYF.

This clonotype was seen ten or more times. The rearrangement joins TRBV6-5 to TRBJ2-7; D gene uncertain. CDR3 size: 13 residues. V was shortened by 0 bases and J by 3 bases, with 6 bases between the two germline ends. Germline loops: CDR1 MNHEY, CDR2 SVGAGI. The CDR3 nucleotides read TGTGCCAGCAGTTACTCGTCTCTCTACGAGCAGTACTTC. This gives the protein CASSYSSLYEQYF.

The chain links TRBV12-3 or TRBV12-4 to TRBJ2-1; D is perhaps TRBD1 (6 bases). This CDR3 comprises 13 residues. V was pared by 5 bases and J by 8 bases, with 13 bases between. The CDR3 spells CASSTQGWDEQFF. Here the CDR3 DNA reads TGTGCCAGCAGTACCCAGGGGTGGGATGAGCAGTTCTTC.

This rearrangement joins TRBV6-2 or TRBV6-3 to TRBJ2-7; tentatively, D is TRBD2 (5 bases). V was pared by 5 bases and J by 3 bases, with 17 bases between. CDR3 length: 15 residues. Germline V gene lookup returns CDR1 MNHEY and CDR2 SVGEGT. The CDR3 region is CASSPCPAGGYEQYF. The CDR3 DNA reads TGTGCCAGCAGTCCTTGTCCGGCGGGCGGCTACGAGCAGTACTTC.

This sequence joins TRBV4-1 and TRBJ2-1; 7 positions match TRBD2. Germline-derived CDR1 and CDR2 are MGHRA and YSYEKL. The CDR3 runs to 17 residues. The V gene end was trimmed by 4 bases and the J gene end by 8 bases; junction bases not matched to a gene: 17. CDR3 amino acids: CASSPLWTMGGKDEQFF. CDR3 nucleotides: TGCGCCAGCAGCCCCCTTTGGACTATGGGGGGGAAGGATGAGCAGTTCTTC.

V and J are TRBV20-1 and TRBJ2-3; 8 bases are a match to TRBD1. The CDR3 contains 16 residues. Germline CDR1 DFQATT, CDR2 SNEGSKA (reference sequence). V shed 6 bases and J 5 bases; nucleotides not matched to a gene: 16. For the CDR3, the DNA is TGCAGTGCCCTGGCCCTCCGGACAGGGCGGGGAGATACGCAGTATTTT. Translating it yields CSALALRTGRGDTQYF.

As for this clonotype: At one end, the junction sequence differs from germline, possibly due to a read error. This chain uses TRBV11-2 with TRBJ2-7; D remains ambiguous. The CDR3 totals 14 residues. CDR1 is SGHAT and CDR2 is FQNNGV in the germline V gene. The CDR3 is CASSQGGSTYKQYF. CDR3 coding DNA: TGTGCCAGCAGCCAAGGTGGGTCAACCTACAAGCAGTACTTC. The variable domain in full, completed from reference TRBV11-2 and TRBJ2-7, reads EAGVAQSPRYKIIEKRQSVAFWCNPISGHATLYWYQQILGQGPKLLIQFQNNGVVDDSQLPKDRFSAERLKGVDSTLKIQPAKLEDSAVYLCASSQGGSTYKQYFGPGTRLTVT.

This clonotype appeared a few times. The CDR3 end shows no conserved phenylalanine or tryptophan, and so a read error is likely. J is TRBJ2-2 and V is TRBV6-1; D gene unclear. The CDR3 extends over 13 amino acids. Germline V gene data show CDR1 as MNHNS and CDR2 as SASEGT. Trimming cost V 5 bases and J 4 bases, with 8 bases left between them. As DNA, the CDR3 is TGTGCCAGCAGTAGGCTGGGCACCGGGGAGCTGTTTCTT. Translation gives CASSRLGTGELFL.

This clonotype was found once. This may come from a read error, since a much larger clone is one base off. No conserved phenylalanine or tryptophan is present at the end of the CDR3, so a read error is the likely explanation. The V call is TRBV6-1, the J call TRBJ1-1; D is unresolved. Germline V gene lookup returns CDR1 MNHNS and CDR2 SASEGT. The CDR3 length is 12 residues. The CDR3 DNA is TGCTTTTCGCGGGGATGGGGTACTGAAGCTTTCCTT. Protein sequence: CFSRGWGTEAFL.

This clonotype was seen more than once but under ten times. At one of its ends the junction is not consistent with the germline gene, which may arise from a read error. The V call is TRBV19, the J call TRBJ1-1; no clear D. CDR1 is LNHDA, CDR2 SQIVND, per germline (reference sequence). CDR3 length equals 10 residues. The CDR3 sequence: CASSHTEAFF. The CDR3 nucleotides are TGTGCCAGTAGTCACACAGAAGCTTTCTTT.

This clonotype came up many times. The chain links TRBV6-1 to TRBJ2-7; tentative D call: TRBD2 (6 bases). Trimming cost V 0 bases and J 6 bases, with 12 bases left between them. The CDR3 is 14 residues long. Germline lookup yields CDR1 MNHNS and CDR2 SASEGT. The CDR3 DNA is TGTGCCAGCAGTGAAGCTTATGCGGGGACCGAGCAGTACTTC. The encoded protein is CASSEAYAGTEQYF.

This clonotype has ten or more counts. The chain carries TRBV7-2 and TRBJ2-1; 16 nucleotides agree with TRBD2. Germline V gene data show CDR1 as SGHTA and CDR2 as FQGNSA. J gave up 12 bases and V 5 bases, and 7 bases lay outside the gene matches. The CDR3 extends over 15 amino acids. CDR3 sequence: CASSPPGLAGGGQFF. The CDR3 coding sequence is TGTGCCAGCAGCCCGCCGGGACTAGCGGGAGGGGGGCAGTTCTTC.

This clonotype was seen at least ten times. The J gene is TRBJ2-7, the V gene TRBV6-6, with D perhaps matching TRBD1 or TRBD2 (5 bases each). V lost 0 bases, J lost 0 bases, and 15 bases lay in between. The CDR3 is 17 amino acids. Germline V gives CDR1 MNHNY, CDR2 SVGAGI (reference sequence). CDR3 nucleotide sequence: TGTGCCAGCAGTTACTCGCTTCGTGGGGGAAGCTCCTACGAGCAGTACTTC. It translates to CASSYSLRGGSSYEQYF.

The chain recombines TRBV12-3 or TRBV12-4 with TRBJ2-7; D is unclear. This CDR3 has 13 residues. Trimming cost V 3 bases and J 5 bases, with 11 bases left between them. CDR3 nucleotides: TGTGCCAGCAGTTTCTGGCAGCCCGACGAGCAGTACTTC. As protein: CASSFWQPDEQYF.

This clonotype was observed a few times. The chain's CDR3 is CASRGRGDSNQPQHF. CDR3 coding DNA: TGTGCCAGTAGGGGCAGGGGGGATAGCAATCAGCCCCAGCATTTT. The chain uses TRBV19 and TRBJ1-5, with 7 positions matching TRBD1. This CDR3 has 15 residues. Germline CDR1 and CDR2: LNHDA and SQIVND (reference sequence). V lost 6 bases and J lost 0; bases outside the gene matches: 5.

The V gene is TRBV27, the J gene TRBJ2-7; D not resolved. The CDR3 runs 16 residues. The V and J ends lost 5 bases and 2 bases respectively, with 19 bases between them. Germline CDR1 MNHEY, CDR2 SMNVEV (reference sequence). CDR3: CASSPLYFGATYEQYF. CDR3 DNA: TGTGCCAGCAGTCCCCTTTATTTCGGAGCGACCTACGAGCAGTACTTC.

A word on this clonotype: One end of the junction is discordant with germline, which a read error may explain. The chain links TRBV20-1 to TRBJ2-7, with D uncertain. Germline lookup yields CDR1 DFQATT and CDR2 SNEGSKA (reference sequence). This CDR3 is 12 amino acids long. CDR3: CRAKLDLYEQYF. The CDR3 coding sequence is TGCAGGGCTAAACTGGATCTCTACGAGCAGTACTTC.

The chain is built from TRBV20-1 and TRBJ2-1; D is ambiguous. V was clipped by 0 bases and J by 8 bases, with 14 bases between them. Germline V gene data show CDR1 as DFQATT and CDR2 as SNEGSKA (reference sequence). The length of the CDR3 is 14 residues. CDR3 nucleotides: TGCAGTGCTAGAGATATGCTAGGAAGCGATGAGCAGTTCTTC. Its translation: CSARDMLGSDEQFF.

The gene calls are TRBV4-1 and TRBJ2-7, with TRBD2 identical over 13 bases. CDR3 length: 16 amino acids. Trimming at V came to 5 bases and at J to 4 bases, leaving 8 bases not matched to a gene. Germline CDR1 MGHRA, CDR2 YSYEKL. In nucleotides, the CDR3 is TGCGCCAGCAGCGTCGGACTAGCGGGAGCGGTTTACGAGCAGTACTTC. It encodes CASSVGLAGAVYEQYF.